These T cell receptor beta chains were read from a single sample in a study of cytomegalovirus exposure and HLA in healthy donors. The table came from immunoSEQ multiplex PCR; TCRdb's copy has only in-frame clones and leaves some out. The data hold about 89,000 clones, with 60% to 65% observed a single time. The sample taken for sequencing was PBMCs. These receptors all come from a human donor in good health. Each CDR3 is given with its conserved first and last residue. D genes are given only for firm matches. Clone size is stated in some rows and not others, as once, few, many or a class when expanded.

v_gene	abundance	d_gene	j_gene	CDR3aa	CDR3nt
TRBV15	-	TRBD1	TRBJ1-1	CATSRDSRGHNTEAFF	TGTGCCACCAGCAGAGATTCAAGGGGGCATAACACTGAAGCTTTCTTT
TRBV5-1	-	TRBD2	TRBJ2-3	CASSLRRGAGTDTQYF	TGCGCCAGCAGCTTGCGGCGGGGGGCGGGCACAGATACGCAGTATTTT
TRBV5-6	-	-	TRBJ2-1	CASSLSGGYNEQFF	TGTGCCAGCAGCTTATCCGGGGGTTACAATGAGCAGTTCTTC
TRBV5-1	-	-	TRBJ2-7	CASRLGDLDSYEQYF	TGCGCCAGCAGACTGGGAGACCTCGACTCCTACGAGCAGTACTTC
TRBV4-3	-	-	TRBJ2-5	CASSALRQETQYF	TGCGCCAGCAGTGCCCTGCGCCAAGAGACCCAGTACTTC
TRBV6-5	few	-	TRBJ1-6	CASGRRQNNSPLHF	TGTGCCAGCGGTAGGCGACAGAATAATTCACCCCTCCACTTT
TRBV5-6	-	-	TRBJ2-7	CASSLRWEQYF	TGTGCCAGCAGCTTGCGGTGGGAGCAGTACTTC
TRBV9	-	-	TRBJ2-2	CASSVEYRYTGELFF	TGTGCCAGCAGCGTAGAGTACAGGTACACCGGGGAGCTGTTTTTT
TRBV9	few	-	TRBJ1-4	CASSAPDSGYNEKLFF	TGTGCCAGCAGCGCCCCGGACAGCGGATATAATGAAAAACTGTTTTTT
TRBV30	-	-	TRBJ2-1	CAWSVPGGNEQFF	TGTGCCTGGAGTGTACCTGGGGGGAATGAGCAGTTCTTC
TRBV7-3	-	-	TRBJ1-2	CASSTSSTDFYGYTF	TGTGCCAGCAGCACCAGCTCGACAGACTTCTATGGCTACACCTTC
TRBV25-1	-	-	TRBJ1-1	CASTLMGGTEAFF	TGTGCCAGCACCCTGATGGGGGGCACTGAAGCTTTCTTT
TRBV5-4	-	-	TRBJ2-7	CASSISPGGGSYEQYF	TGTGCCAGCAGCATAAGCCCGGGGGGCGGCTCCTACGAGCAGTACTTC
TRBV29-1	-	-	TRBJ1-5	CSVEIGGTGNQPQHF	TGCAGCGTTGAAATCGGGGGGACTGGCAATCAGCCCCAGCATTTT
TRBV27	-	TRBD2	TRBJ2-3	CASSLAGTSLDTQYF	TGTGCCAGCAGTTTAGCCGGGACTAGCTTAGATACGCAGTATTTT
TRBV28	-	-	TRBJ1-2	CASSLQAGSGYTF	TGTGCCAGCAGTTTGCAAGCGGGTTCTGGCTACACCTTC
TRBV5-4	few	TRBD1	TRBJ1-4	CASSSRDRRNEKLFF	TGTGCCAGCAGCTCCCGGGACAGGCGTAATGAAAAACTGTTTTTT
TRBV7-3	few	TRBD2	TRBJ2-2	CASSPGGTHTGELFF	TGTGCCAGCAGCCCCGGGGGGACCCACACCGGGGAGCTGTTTTTT
TRBV11-2	few	-	TRBJ2-5	CASSYNNQETQYF	TGTGCCAGCAGCTATAATAATCAAGAGACCCAGTACTTC
TRBV7-9	-	-	TRBJ1-6	CASSTTGRRGNSPLHF	TGTGCCAGCAGCACCACCGGGAGACGGGGGAATTCACCCCTCCACTTT
TRBV21-1	-	-	TRBJ2-7	CASSKRPRGAEQYF	TGTGCCAGCAGCAAAAGGCCTCGTGGAGCCGAGCAGTACTTC
TRBV10-3	-	-	TRBJ1-1	CAISVRETNTEAFF	TGTGCCATCAGTGTGCGGGAGACGAACACTGAAGCTTTCTTT
TRBV9	few	TRBD1	TRBJ1-4	CASSPQGVFEKLFF	TGTGCCAGCAGCCCACAGGGGGTCTTTGAAAAACTGTTTTTT
TRBV4-3	-	-	TRBJ2-5	CASSQVVGGQETQYF	TGCGCCAGCAGCCAAGTCGTGGGGGGTCAAGAGACCCAGTACTTC
TRBV4-1	few	-	TRBJ1-2	CASSQFGDTHGYTF	TGCGCCAGCAGCCAATTCGGGGACACACATGGCTACACCTTC
TRBV5-6	-	-	TRBJ2-7	CASSPVGRYYEQYF	TGTGCCAGCAGCCCCGTCGGCAGGTACTACGAGCAGTACTTC
TRBV7-2	few	TRBD2	TRBJ2-1	CASSLGGGSYNEQFF	TGTGCCAGCAGCTTGGGGGGGGGCTCCTACAATGAGCAGTTCTTC
TRBV19	-	-	TRBJ1-1	CASSMGNLNTEAFF	TGTGCCAGTAGTATGGGCAACTTGAACACTGAAGCTTTCTTT
TRBV7-8	-	TRBD2	TRBJ2-5	CASSLVGLAGPETQYF	TGTGCCAGCAGCTTAGTGGGACTAGCGGGCCCAGAGACCCAGTACTTC
TRBV7-2	-	TRBD2	TRBJ2-7	CASSLGGGGFPYEQYF	TGTGCCAGCAGCTTAGGAGGCGGGGGGTTTCCCTACGAGCAGTACTTC
TRBV7-9	once	TRBD1	TRBJ1-1	CASSFQTGGTEAFF	TGTGCCAGCAGCTTCCAGACAGGGGGCACTGAAGCTTTCTTT